Each of the 13 T cell receptor beta chains below was sequenced from the same sample in a study of Ad26.COV2.S vaccination and SARS-CoV-2 variants (dated by TCRdb to the early 2020s). What this sample's treatment or condition label stands for: some 19 received Ad26.COV2.S at low or high dose, single or two shots; several received placebo; per-sample allocation not given. For vaccine and placebo recipients, repertoires were sequenced using samples collected on day 63 after the first injection. The library was generated by the immunoSEQ multiplex PCR assay. TCRdb's version of the immuneACCESS table is confined to in-frame rearrangements and falls short of the full clone set. An unresolved V gene accounts for under half of the shortfall where checked; the remainder is of unknown origin. This sample is represented by almost 400,000 clones; 89% of them were singletons. The ten largest account for 1.9% of the sample.

Sequences were derived from peripheral blood, sampled in a trial of Ad26.COV2.S vaccine versus placebo. The source of these receptors is a person aged 18 to 65 who received the Ad26.COV2.S COVID-19 vaccine or a placebo.

V gene TRBV28 combines with J gene TRBJ2-1, with TRBD2 matching over 7 bases. V shed 5 bases and J 1 base; nucleotides not matched to a gene: 17. CDR1 is MDHEN, CDR2 SYDVKM, per germline. The CDR3 consists of 19 residues. CDR3 nucleotide sequence: TGTGCCAGCAGTCCCCGCCGGACTAGTCACATTTATTCCTACAATGAGCAGTTCTTC. It yields the protein CASSPRRTSHIYSYNEQFF. The full variable domain, completed using reference TRBV28 and TRBJ2-1, is DVKVTQSSRYLVKRTGEKVFLECVQDMDHENMFWYRQDPGLGLRLIYFSYDVKMKEKGDIPEGYSVSREKKERFSLILESASTNQTSMYLCASSPRRTSHIYSYNEQFFGPGTRLTVL.

This chain connects TRBV3-1 (or the pseudogene TRBV3-2) to TRBJ2-3, with TRBD2 matching 7 bases. V dropped 1 base and J dropped 5; count of bases not matched to a gene: 3. The CDR3 has 14 amino acids. Germline V gene sequence: CDR1 LGHDT, CDR2 YNNKEL (reference sequence). CDR3 in DNA: TGTGCCAGCAGCCAAGGGGGGAGGGGAGATACGCAGTATTTT. This codes for CASSQGGRGDTQYF.

This rearrangement joins TRBV5-1 to TRBJ2-1; possibly TRBD1 or TRBD2 for D (5 bases each). The CDR3 is 13 amino acids. V lost 4 bases to trimming and J lost 9 bases, with 14 bases between them. From germline, CDR1 is SGHRS and CDR2 YFSETQ. CDR3 sequence reads: CASSPGTSAEQFF. The CDR3 bases are TGCGCCAGCAGCCCAGGGACCTCGGCTGAGCAGTTCTTC.

The chain joins TRBV6-6 to TRBJ2-2, with D hard to call. Between the trimmed V and J ends, which lost 4 bases and 0 bases, there was a span of 9 bases. There are 15 residues in the CDR3. In germline, CDR1 is MNHNY, CDR2 SVGAGI (reference sequence). The CDR3 is CASSWAESNTGELFF. The CDR3 bases are TGTGCCAGCAGTTGGGCGGAATCGAACACCGGGGAGCTGTTTTTT.

This chain connects TRBV11-3 to TRBJ2-7; D may match TRBD1 or TRBD2 (5 bases each). Trimming removed 7 bases from V and 0 bases from J, with 16 bases in between. Germline assignment: CDR1 SGHNT and CDR2 YENEEA. This CDR3 contains 15 residues. CDR3 in amino acids: CASTFPERGSYEQYF. In DNA form, the CDR3 reads TGTGCCAGCACTTTCCCCGAGAGGGGCTCCTACGAGCAGTACTTC.

The rearrangement uses TRBV19 and TRBJ2-6; D gene ambiguous. V was pared by 5 bases and J by 0 bases, with 11 bases between. CDR1 is LNHDA and CDR2 is SQIVND in the germline V gene (reference sequence). The CDR3 loop spans 16 amino acids. The CDR3 protein is CASSSRPSSGANVLTF. The CDR3 nucleotides read TGTGCCAGTAGTTCACGTCCTAGCTCTGGGGCCAACGTCCTGACTTTC.

V and J are TRBV15 and TRBJ1-2; 7 bases agree with TRBD1. V lost 2 bases, J lost 4 bases, and 13 bases stayed unmatched. Germline CDR1 reads LNHNV; CDR2 reads YYDKDF (reference sequence). The CDR3 spans 17 residues. The DNA for the CDR3 is TGTGCCACCAGCAGATCGAACCGCCGACAGGGCGCCTATGGCTACACCTTC. Translated, it gives CATSRSNRRQGAYGYTF.

This clone has just one count. The chain combines TRBV19 with TRBJ2-6; D uncertain. Trimming pared 3 bases from V and 2 bases from J, leaving 2 bases between. The CDR3 is 13 residues long. Germline values: CDR1 LNHDA, CDR2 SQIVND (reference sequence). The CDR3 coding sequence is TGTGCCAGTAGTATTGCTGGGGCCAACGTCCTGACTTTC. It specifies CASSIAGANVLTF.

This rearrangement joins TRBV3-1 (or the pseudogene TRBV3-2) to TRBJ2-1, with 8 bases aligning to TRBD2. Germline CDR1 reads LGHDT; CDR2 reads YNNKEL (reference sequence). V shed 2 bases, J shed 8 bases, and the junction held 26 bases outside the gene matches. The CDR3 has 21 residues. The CDR3 DNA follows: TGTGCCAGCAGCCAAAGGTCCCCCAAACCCCGCCCTATGAGCGGGAGAGATGAGCAGTTCTTC. The encoded protein is CASSQRSPKPRPMSGRDEQFF.

The rearrangement joins TRBV6-5 to TRBJ1-6; D is perhaps TRBD1 (5 bases). The V and J ends lost 7 bases and 8 bases respectively, with 18 bases between them. The CDR3 has 15 residues. CDR1 is MNHEY and CDR2 is SVGAGI in the germline V gene. The CDR3 protein is CASIRGSQGDSPLHF. The CDR3, as DNA: TGTGCCAGCATTAGGGGCAGCCAGGGAGATTCACCCCTCCACTTT.

V gene TRBV2 combines with J gene TRBJ1-6, with D possibly TRBD1 on 5 matching bases. With 5 bases removed from V and 5 bases from J, the gap between germline ends came to 25 bases. Germline CDR1 is SNHLY and CDR2 is FYNNEI. This CDR3 region has 19 residues. CDR3: CASSSDQSYPWGNNSPLHF. The CDR3 DNA reads as TGTGCCAGCAGTTCGGACCAGTCCTACCCGTGGGGCAATAATTCACCCCTCCACTTT.

The chain carries TRBV11-3 and TRBJ2-1, with 14 positions matching TRBD2. This CDR3 is 16 amino acids long. The V and J ends lost 5 bases and 3 bases, in that order; junction bases with no gene match: 3. Germline values: CDR1 SGHNT, CDR2 YENEEA. The CDR3 loop reads CASSPGTSGSYNEQFF. DNA for the CDR3: TGTGCCAGCAGCCCCGGGACTAGCGGGAGCTACAATGAGCAGTTCTTC.

This chain connects TRBV15 to TRBJ2-3, with D unclear. Germline V gene sequence: CDR1 LNHNV, CDR2 YYDKDF (reference sequence). The germline V and J ends were trimmed by 0 bases and 2 bases, with 12 bases remaining between them. The CDR3 contains 16 residues. CDR3 coding DNA: TGTGCCACCAGCAGAGATCTGGCAGGAGCCACAGATACGCAGTATTTT. Protein sequence: CATSRDLAGATDTQYF.